This T cell receptor beta chain was profiled in a study of blood T cells in healthy people across ages. The second PCR ran roughly 6 to 12 cycles with a sample-barcoded 5' primer and J-beta primers. TCRdb re-called the 5' RACE reads through MiXCR, storing one row per CDR3 protein. The data show roughly 1,500,000 distinct CDR3 sequences, roughly 40% seen once. This clonotype was observed once. A junction end diverges from the germline sequence, so it may reflect a read error. This CDR3 has 15 residues. The germline V gene encodes CDR1 MNHEY and CDR2 SVGAGI. The V and J genes are TRBV6-5 and TRBJ2-1; 7 bases are a match to TRBD1. Material: blood. This sequence was found in a woman aged 18-30 years in good health. The CDR3 region is CASRKDRVTYDEQFF. The CDR3 DNA reads as TGTGCCAGCAGGAAAGACAGGGTTACCTACGATGAGCAGTTCTTC.